This T cell receptor beta chain was sequenced during a study of CD8+CD57+ T cells in acquired aplastic anemia. Findings and limits, study-wide: A significant difference in CD8+ Simpson's diversity between patients and controls was not found. Around 27 CD8+ CDR3 sequences occurred in both the patients and the controls.

Patients included in sequencing had previously demonstrated CD8+CD57+ cell expansion by flow cytometry. Blood samples were obtained from patients who had received no prior therapy. It was genomic DNA that served as the template for profiling TCR beta VDJ and CDR3. TCRdb processed the reads anew with MiXCR; each CDR3 protein has one entry. The data hold hundreds of thousands of distinct CDR3 sequences, with roughly 80% observed a single time. V lost 0 bases, J lost 8 bases, and 22 bases lay in between. The germline V gene has CDR1 SGHVS and CDR2 FQNEAQ. The CDR3 totals 17 residues. About this clonotype itself: Its antigen is currently unknown.

V and J are TRBV7-8 and TRBJ2-5; D may be TRBD1 or TRBD2 (5 bases each). This TCR derives from a human donor with aplastic anemia. The sample comprised sorted CD4+, CD8+, or CD8+CD57+ T cells (not recorded which) from PBMCs. CDR3 in amino acids: CASSLARGPDTQYTQYF. The DNA of the CDR3 is TGTGCCAGCAGCTTAGCGAGGGGTCCCGATACGCAGTATACCCAGTACTTC. The complete variable domain, with remaining parts taken from reference TRBV7-8 and TRBJ2-5, reads GAGVSQSPRYKVAKRGQDVALRCDPISGHVSLFWYQQALGQGPEFLTYFQNEAQLDKSGLPSDRFFAERPEGSVSTLKIQRTQQEDSAVYLCASSLARGPDTQYTQYFGPGTRLLVL.